This TCR beta chain was retrieved from a study of control samples from healthy donors and cancer patients. Libraries were prepared by immunoSEQ multiplex PCR; TCRdb keeps only in-frame clonotypes and omits some of them. The sample consists of 230,000 or so clones, just under 95% of them appearing once. CDR3 size: 14 residues. V shed 4 bases and J shed 4 bases, with 8 bases lying between them. CDR1 and CDR2 from the germline V gene are LGHNA and YSLEER. This clonotype was obtained from a middle-aged man in good health. What was sequenced was blood. The rearrangement uses TRBV4-3 and TRBJ1-6; a possible D gene is TRBD1 (5 bases). The CDR3 sequence is CASSRDSYNSPLHF. The CDR3 nucleotides are TGCGCCAGCAGCCGTGACAGTTATAATTCACCCCTCCACTTT.